Following are 25 T cell receptor beta chains from one sample sequenced in a study of naive and memory T cell subsets. Both TRBC1 and TRBC2 were covered by a beta constant-region primer of two equimolar oligonucleotides. Nested alpha and beta constant-region primers with the SP2 primer drove four PCR rounds on ligated cDNA. TCRdb re-derived calls from the UMI-ligation and nested PCR reads in MiXCR, one entry per CDR3 protein. The top ten clones hold approximately 0.88% of a sample with 130,000 or so distinct CDR3 sequences, roughly 36% of them seen once. Sample: central memory CD4+ T cells from blood. These receptors all stem from a human donor in good health.

The chain carries TRBV3-1 and TRBJ1-3, with D maybe TRBD1 (5 bases). The CDR3 has 13 amino acids. Per germline, CDR1 LGHDT and CDR2 YNNKEL (reference sequence). V lost 1 base and J 4 bases, leaving 5 bases between the germline ends. The CDR3 spells CASSQGQGNTIYF. The CDR3 DNA sequence: TGTGCCAGCAGCCAAGGACAGGGAAACACCATATATTTT. Full variable domain (rest looked up from reference TRBV3-1 and TRBJ1-3): DTAVSQTPKYLVTQMGNDKSIKCEQNLGHDTMYWYKQDSKKFLKIMFSYNNKELIINETVPNRFSPKSPDKAHLNLHINSLELGDSAVYFCASSQGQGNTIYFGEGSWLTVV.

The chain links TRBV11-2 to TRBJ2-3; 14 nucleotides match TRBD2. The CDR3 extends over 17 amino acids. CDR1 is SGHAT and CDR2 is FQNNGV in the germline V gene. Trimming took 5 bases from V and 2 from J; bases not matched to a gene: 6. The CDR3 sequence: CASSIGLAGGPTDTQYF. The CDR3 DNA reads as TGTGCCAGCAGCATCGGACTAGCGGGAGGCCCCACAGATACGCAGTATTTT.

This clonotype turned up a few times. The chain employs TRBV7-9 and TRBJ2-6; 13 bases match TRBD2. V lost 1 base and J lost 3; bases outside the gene matches: 9. The length of the CDR3 is 20 residues. Germline loops: CDR1 SEHNR, CDR2 FQNEAQ (reference sequence). The CDR3 loop is CASSLGSPGLAGFGANVLTF. In DNA form, the CDR3 reads TGTGCCAGCAGCTTAGGTTCCCCGGGACTAGCGGGATTTGGGGCCAACGTCCTGACTTTC. Together with reference TRBV7-9 and TRBJ2-6, the CDR3 gives the full variable domain: DTGVSQNPRHKITKRGQNVTFRCDPISEHNRLYWYRQTLGQGPEFLTYFQNEAQLEKSRLLSDRFSAERPKGSFSTLEIQRTEQGDSAMYLCASSLGSPGLAGFGANVLTFGAGSRLTVL.

The J gene is TRBJ2-7, the V gene TRBV20-1; either TRBD1 or TRBD2 may supply D (6 bases each). Trimming left V 3 bases short and J 3 bases short, with 30 bases between. The germline V gene encodes CDR1 DFQATT and CDR2 SNEGSKA (reference sequence). The CDR3 is 19 residues long. This chain's CDR3 is CSASIVGGAPVKRNYEQYF. The CDR3 region has the DNA TGCAGTGCTAGTATCGTGGGGGGCGCCCCGGTCAAAAGGAACTACGAGCAGTACTTC.

The chain employs TRBV3-1 and TRBJ2-7; TRBD2 matches 8 bases. This CDR3 is 15 amino acids long. Germline loops: CDR1 LGHDT, CDR2 YNNKEL (reference sequence). Unmatched junction bases numbered 10, after V lost 3 bases and J lost 6 bases. For the CDR3, the DNA is TGTGCCAGCAGCCAGGCGGGGACTAGACTTTCCGAGCAGTACTTC. Its translation: CASSQAGTRLSEQYF.

The chain couples TRBV4-2 to TRBJ1-2; 9 nucleotides match TRBD1. The CDR3 has 15 amino acids. Germline CDR1 is LGHNA and CDR2 is YNFKEQ. Trimming took 1 base from V and 4 from J; bases not matched to a gene: 4. This CDR3 is CASSQVTGGSYGYTF. The CDR3 nucleotides are TGTGCCAGCAGCCAAGTAACAGGGGGCTCCTATGGCTACACCTTC.

This chain uses TRBV15 with TRBJ2-3; 7 bases match TRBD2. Germline values: CDR1 LNHNV, CDR2 YYDKDF (reference sequence). J gave up 5 bases and V 5 bases, and 7 bases lay outside the gene matches. The CDR3 consists of 14 residues. The CDR3, as DNA: TGTGCCACCAGCGGCGGGGGACGGCAAGATACGCAGTATTTT. Residues: CATSGGGRQDTQYF.

The CDR3 DNA is TGCGCCAGCAGCCTGATAGCGGGATACACAGATACGCAGTATTTT. This translates into CASSLIAGYTDTQYF. The rearrangement uses TRBV5-1 and TRBJ2-3, with 8 bases identical to TRBD2. This CDR3 comprises 15 residues. Trimming at V came to 4 bases and at J to 2 bases, leaving 6 bases not matched to a gene. Per the germline V gene, CDR1 is SGHRS and CDR2 is YFSETQ.

This clonotype has just a few counts. This rearrangement joins TRBV20-1 to TRBJ1-1; 7 nucleotides line up with TRBD1. V lost 6 bases and J lost 3; bases outside the gene matches: 4. Germline V gene data show CDR1 as DFQATT and CDR2 as SNEGSKA (reference sequence). The CDR3 is 12 residues long. The DNA for the CDR3 is TGCAGTGCCCCGGGACAGTACACTGAAGCTTTCTTT. Translation gives CSAPGQYTEAFF.

The rearrangement joins TRBV7-3 to TRBJ2-5; 7 nucleotides line up with TRBD2. CDR1 is SGHTA and CDR2 is FQGTGA in the germline V gene. V trimming: 5 bases; J trimming: 4 bases; junction bases outside the gene matches: 13. CDR3 length: 16 amino acids. CDR3 residues: CASSVGGGSRRETQYF. The CDR3 nucleotides read TGTGCCAGCAGCGTAGGTGGCGGGAGTAGGAGAGAGACCCAGTACTTC.

The chain carries TRBV20-1 and TRBJ2-5; D unresolved. V lost 1 base and J lost 1, with 7 bases in between. CDR1 is DFQATT and CDR2 is SNEGSKA in the germline V gene (reference sequence). This CDR3 is built from 13 residues. CDR3 nucleotides: TGCAGTGCTAGAGGTTTTCTCCAAGAGACCCAGTACTTC. Its protein product is CSARGFLQETQYF.

V usage is TRBV20-1 and J usage is TRBJ2-1; TRBD2 agrees at 11 bases. This CDR3 has 13 residues. The V gene end was trimmed by 6 bases and the J gene end by 9 bases; junction bases not matched to a gene: 7. The germline CDR1 and CDR2 sequences are DFQATT and SNEGSKA (reference sequence). For the CDR3, the DNA is TGCAGTGCGTTGCGCCTAGCGGGAGGTGAGCAGTTCTTC. This encodes CSALRLAGGEQFF.

This rearrangement joins TRBV20-1 to TRBJ2-1; 7 nucleotides align to TRBD2. Germline values: CDR1 DFQATT, CDR2 SNEGSKA (reference sequence). The CDR3 has 17 residues. Trimming cost V 0 bases and J 4 bases; bases outside gene matches: 12. The CDR3 DNA reads TGCAGTGCTAGAGATTTATACAGCGGGGAAGTTTACAATGAGCAGTTCTTC. Its protein is CSARDLYSGEVYNEQFF.

There are a few counts of this clonotype. The V call is TRBV6-5, the J call TRBJ2-7; no clear D gene. This CDR3 has 12 residues. Germline V gene lookup returns CDR1 MNHEY and CDR2 SVGAGI. V was clipped by 6 bases and J by 4 bases, with 10 bases between them. The CDR3 DNA is TGTGCCAGCAGCCGTGTAGGGTACGAGCAGTACTTC. It is translated as CASSRVGYEQYF.

This clonotype was found a few times. J is TRBJ2-2 and V is TRBV28; D gene uncertain. Trimming left V 4 bases short and J 5 bases short, with 11 bases between. CDR1 and CDR2 (germline): MDHEN, SYDVKM. The CDR3 runs to 14 residues. This chain's CDR3 is CASSSRVLTGELFF. CDR3 coding DNA: TGTGCCAGCAGTTCTCGGGTACTGACCGGGGAGCTGTTTTTT.

The V and J genes are TRBV18 and TRBJ1-1; 7 positions match TRBD1. Trimming removed 2 bases from V and 1 base from J; junction bases left unmatched: 4. CDR3 size: 15 residues. Germline CDR1 and CDR2: KGHSH and LQKENI. The CDR3 loop is CASSPARTGNTEAFF. Written as DNA, the CDR3 is TGTGCCAGCTCACCAGCAAGGACAGGGAACACTGAAGCTTTCTTT.

The chain has TRBV10-3 and TRBJ2-7; 10 positions agree with TRBD2. The V gene end was trimmed by 6 bases and the J gene end by 3 bases; junction bases not matched to a gene: 5. CDR1 and CDR2 from the germline V gene are ENHRY and SYGVKD. The length of the CDR3 is 14 residues. This CDR3 is CAIRTSSGSYEQYF. CDR3 coding DNA: TGTGCCATCAGAACTTCTAGCGGGAGCTACGAGCAGTACTTC.

The J gene is TRBJ1-4, the V gene TRBV7-2; D unresolved. This CDR3 has 12 residues. V lost 6 bases and J lost 8, with 10 bases in between. Germline V lookup: CDR1 SGHTA, CDR2 FQGNSA. The CDR3 bases are TGTGCCAGCAGGGCCGGCCGGGAAAAACTGTTTTTT. It is translated as CASRAGREKLFF.

This rearrangement joins TRBV30 to TRBJ1-1; D remains unclear. Trimming took off 0 bases at V and 1 base at J, with 9 bases between the two ends. CDR1 is GTSNPN, CDR2 SVGIG, per germline (reference sequence). CDR3 length: 14 residues. CDR3 nucleotide sequence: TGTGCCTGGAGTGTAGTAGCTGAGAACACTGAAGCTTTCTTT. Protein: CAWSVVAENTEAFF.

This chain links TRBV29-1 with TRBJ1-2; TRBD1 agrees at 7 bases. The CDR3 consists of 11 residues. J was trimmed by 6 bases and V by 5 bases; bases with no gene match: 3. CDR1 SQVTM and CDR2 ANQGSEA come from the germline V gene. The chain's CDR3 is CSVTGVNGYTF. As DNA, the CDR3 is TGCAGCGTTACAGGGGTCAATGGCTACACCTTC.

The V gene is TRBV11-2, the J gene TRBJ2-3, with a tentative D call TRBD2 (6 bases). This CDR3 region has 15 residues. Germline V CDR1 and CDR2: SGHAT, FQNNGV. The V end was cut by 1 base, the J end by 2 bases, with 10 bases between. The CDR3 reads CASSLAGRTTDTQYF. The CDR3 nucleotides are TGTGCCAGCAGCTTAGCGGGGAGGACCACAGATACGCAGTATTTT.

The CDR3 DNA reads as TGTGCCAGCAGTTATCCACCCCGACAGCCGATAAGCCAACCGAACTACGAGCAGTACTTC. This translates into CASSYPPRQPISQPNYEQYF. This chain connects TRBV28 to TRBJ2-7; perhaps TRBD1 as D (5 bases). Trimming took off 4 bases at V and 3 bases at J, with 31 bases between the two ends. The CDR3 extends over 20 amino acids. Per germline, CDR1 MDHEN and CDR2 SYDVKM.

Ten or more counts support this clonotype. The chain uses TRBV10-2 and TRBJ2-1; possible D gene TRBD1, 5 bases. CDR1 and CDR2 from the germline V gene are WSHSY and SAAADI. With 6 bases removed from V and 8 bases from J, the gap between germline ends came to 8 bases. The CDR3 totals 11 residues. For the CDR3, the DNA is TGCGCCAGCAGATCAGGGTATGAGCAGTTCTTC. Residues: CASRSGYEQFF.

This clonotype was seen repeatedly, ten times or more. The chain uses TRBV11-2 and TRBJ2-1, with TRBD2 matching 11 bases. The J segment lost 6 bases and the V segment lost 4 bases, leaving 2 bases of the junction unmatched. The length of the CDR3 is 14 residues. Germline CDR1 reads SGHAT; CDR2 reads FQNNGV. CDR3: CASSYTSGSNEQFF. CDR3 sequence (DNA): TGTGCCAGCAGCTACACTAGCGGGAGCAATGAGCAGTTCTTC.

This clonotype was recorded a few times. The gene calls are TRBV19 and TRBJ1-3; possibly TRBD1 for D (5 bases). The CDR3 has 13 residues. V was shortened by 8 bases and J by 1 base, with 9 bases between the two germline ends. In germline, CDR1 is LNHDA, CDR2 SQIVND (reference sequence). CDR3 protein: CASEGRSGNTIYF. The CDR3 bases are TGTGCCAGTGAGGGGAGGTCTGGAAACACCATATATTTT.